These 25 T cell receptor beta chains originate from one sample sequenced in a study of blood T cell repertoires in COVID-19. Using immunoSEQ multiplex PCR, the repertoire was profiled, and TCRdb retains in-frame clones only, with some absent. The profile shows around 390,000 clones, around nine tenths of them singletons. The specimen was PBMCs or T cells enriched from blood (not recorded which). Receptors were obtained from a woman aged 50 to 60 who had recovered from COVID-19.

The chain couples TRBV24-1 to TRBJ1-1; perhaps TRBD1 as D (6 bases). V was cut by 9 bases and J by 11 bases, with 21 bases left in between. From germline, CDR1 is KGHDR and CDR2 SFDVKD. This CDR3 has 13 amino acids. CDR3 sequence (DNA): TGTGCCACCCGCCCAGATTTACAGGGATTTGCTTTCTTT. This sequence encodes CATRPDLQGFAFF.

This clone has more than one count but fewer than ten. The chain combines TRBV11-2 with TRBJ2-5; no clear D gene. There are 13 residues in the CDR3. Trimming pared 4 bases from V and 5 bases from J, leaving 11 bases between. Germline V gene sequence: CDR1 SGHAT, CDR2 FQNNGV. The CDR3 nucleotides are TGTGCCAGCAGCTCGTCAACCAGGGAGACCCAGTACTTC. Its translation is CASSSSTRETQYF.

The chain has TRBV13 and TRBJ2-1; D uncertain. There are 12 residues in the CDR3. Trimming cost V 0 bases and J 6 bases, with 3 bases left between them. Germline V lookup: CDR1 PRHDT, CDR2 FYEKMQ (reference sequence). CDR3 protein: CASSLGVNEQFF. CDR3 in DNA: TGTGCCAGCAGCTTAGGCGTCAATGAGCAGTTCTTC.

This rearrangement joins TRBV5-1 to TRBJ2-5, with 9 bases lining up with TRBD1. This CDR3 is 14 amino acids long. V was clipped by 3 bases and J by 5 bases; unmatched bases: 5. Germline lookup yields CDR1 SGHRS and CDR2 YFSETQ. The CDR3 nucleotides read TGCGCCAGCAGCTGGGGACAGGGTGATGAGACCCAGTACTTC. It is translated as CASSWGQGDETQYF.

J is TRBJ1-5 and V is TRBV3-1 (or the pseudogene TRBV3-2); 10 bases are shared with TRBD1. The V gene's germline CDR1 is LGHDT and CDR2 YNNKEL (reference sequence). With 0 bases clipped from V and 6 bases from J, the junction kept 8 bases outside the gene matches. The CDR3 runs 17 residues. This CDR3 is CASSQDPGQGGGQPQHF. The DNA of the CDR3 is TGTGCCAGCAGCCAAGATCCTGGACAGGGGGGCGGTCAGCCCCAGCATTTT.

The genes are TRBV4-1 and TRBJ2-1; 11 nucleotides agree with TRBD2. Trimming took 4 bases from V and 3 from J; bases not matched to a gene: 5. CDR3 length: 16 residues. Looked up from germline, CDR1 is MGHRA and CDR2 is YSYEKL. DNA for the CDR3: TGCGCCAGCAGCCGGGCGACTAGCGGGGTCTACAATGAGCAGTTCTTC. Translating gives CASSRATSGVYNEQFF.

The genes are TRBV4-1 and TRBJ2-5; a possible D gene is TRBD1 (5 bases). From germline, CDR1 is MGHRA and CDR2 YSYEKL. This CDR3 is built from 13 residues. Trimming shortened V by 2 bases and J by 2 bases, and 6 bases separated the two germline ends. The CDR3 region is CASSQYRQETQYF. The CDR3 bases are TGCGCCAGCAGCCAATACAGGCAAGAGACCCAGTACTTC.

The V and J genes are TRBV19 and TRBJ2-2; D might be TRBD1 (7 bases). V lost 0 bases and J 7 bases, leaving 12 bases between the germline ends. This CDR3 has 15 amino acids. CDR1 and CDR2 from the germline V gene are LNHDA and SQIVND (reference sequence). The CDR3 bases are TGTGCCAGTAGTATAGATCGTCAGGGGGGCGGGGAGCTGTTTTTT. Translated, it gives CASSIDRQGGGELFF.

This chain uses TRBV30 with TRBJ1-2; 7 nucleotides align to TRBD1. The CDR3 loop spans 14 amino acids. The V segment lost 3 bases and the J segment 7 bases; nucleotides outside the gene matches: 11. Germline lookup yields CDR1 GTSNPN and CDR2 SVGIG (reference sequence). This CDR3 is CAWRVTGSLTGYTF. CDR3 DNA: TGTGCCTGGAGGGTGACAGGGAGTTTGACTGGCTACACCTTC.

This clone was seen only a few times. This chain connects TRBV5-1 to TRBJ2-2; 7 bases are a match to TRBD1. Germline V gene lookup returns CDR1 SGHRS and CDR2 YFSETQ. Trimming removed 0 bases from V and 13 bases from J; junction bases left unmatched: 12. CDR3 length: 15 residues. Written as DNA, the CDR3 is TGCGCCAGCAGCTTGGAAGGGACAGTCTCTTGGGGGCTGTTTTTT. Translating gives CASSLEGTVSWGLFF.

The chain recombines TRBV27 with TRBJ1-1; 7 nucleotides align to TRBD1. Germline-derived CDR1 and CDR2 are MNHEY and SMNVEV (reference sequence). The CDR3 extends over 14 amino acids. V trimming: 5 bases; J trimming: 4 bases; junction bases outside the gene matches: 7. The chain's CDR3 is CASSLGGRGTEAFF. The DNA for the CDR3 is TGTGCCAGCAGTCTAGGGGGCCGAGGCACTGAAGCTTTCTTT.

The rearrangement links TRBV3-1 (or the pseudogene TRBV3-2) to TRBJ1-1, with D tentatively TRBD1 (5 bases). There are 16 residues in the CDR3. Germline assignment: CDR1 LGHDT and CDR2 YNNKEL (reference sequence). Trimming pared 1 base from V and 5 bases from J, leaving 17 bases between. In DNA form, the CDR3 reads TGTGCCAGCAGCCAAGTTTCGGGAGGCCGGGGGACTGAAGCTTTCTTT. It specifies CASSQVSGGRGTEAFF.

This clone was counted between two and nine times. The chain uses TRBV25-1 and TRBJ2-5; 15 bases match TRBD2. The V gene end was trimmed by 4 bases and the J gene end by 5 bases; junction bases not matched to a gene: 5. The CDR3 covers 16 residues. Germline V gene data show CDR1 as MGHDK and CDR2 as SYGVNS. The CDR3 nucleotides are TGTGCCAGCAGTGCCGGGACTAGCGGGGGGAGGGAGACCCAGTACTTC. Protein: CASSAGTSGGRETQYF.

The genes are TRBV6-2 or TRBV6-3 and TRBJ2-5, with TRBD1 as a possible D gene (5 bases). The CDR3 length is 16 residues. V lost 0 bases and J lost 4, with 15 bases in between. The V gene's germline CDR1 is MNHEY and CDR2 SVGEGT. The CDR3, as DNA: TGTGCCAGCAGTTACTCTCAGGGAAGGATTGGAGAGACCCAGTACTTC. This translates into CASSYSQGRIGETQYF.

V is TRBV11-3 and J is TRBJ2-1, with D possibly being TRBD2 (7 bases). In germline, CDR1 is SGHNT, CDR2 YENEEA. Trimming shortened V by 4 bases and J by 6 bases, and 22 bases separated the two germline ends. This CDR3 spans 17 amino acids. The CDR3 loop is CASSSRGGWSSRNEQFF. CDR3 in DNA: TGTGCCAGCAGCTCAAGGGGGGGATGGTCAAGTCGCAATGAGCAGTTCTTC.

As DNA, the CDR3 is TGTGCCAGCAGCTGCCAGGGACAGGGAAATTTAGGGGCCCAGCATTTT. Its translation: CASSCQGQGNLGAQHF. The genes are TRBV21-1 and TRBJ1-5; no DNA check was done on the table's D call, TRBD1. TRBV21-1 is flagged as a pseudogene. The CDR3 is 16 residues long.

This clone was counted only a few times. The V call is TRBV10-3, the J call TRBJ1-5; TRBD1 matches 9 bases. This CDR3 is built from 16 residues. With 2 bases clipped from V and 5 bases from J, the junction kept 7 bases outside the gene matches. Germline V CDR1 and CDR2: ENHRY, SYGVKD. This CDR3 is CAISEGTGLGDQPQHF. CDR3 DNA: TGTGCCATCAGTGAGGGGACAGGGTTAGGGGATCAGCCCCAGCATTTT.

The chain recombines TRBV19 with TRBJ1-1; TRBD1 matches 9 bases. CDR1 is LNHDA and CDR2 is SQIVND in the germline V gene (reference sequence). V dropped 5 bases and J dropped 7; count of bases not matched to a gene: 2. This CDR3 region has 12 residues. CDR3 DNA: TGTGCCAGTAGTGGACAGGGGATTGAAGCTTTCTTT. Translation: CASSGQGIEAFF.

This clone has just one count. The chain recombines TRBV4-3 with TRBJ1-2; D gene uncertain. V lost 1 base and J lost 8, with 14 bases in between. CDR1 and CDR2 from the germline V gene are LGHNA and YSLEER. This CDR3 is 14 amino acids long. The CDR3 DNA follows: TGCGCCAGCAGCCAAGGGTTAAGCGGGTTGGGCTACACCTTC. Amino acids: CASSQGLSGLGYTF.

The chain uses TRBV5-1 and TRBJ2-7, with a weak D call TRBD2 (5 bases). There are 13 residues in the CDR3. V was clipped by 4 bases and J by 4 bases, with 12 bases between them. Germline CDR1 SGHRS, CDR2 YFSETQ. The CDR3 protein is CASSHGISYEQYF. CDR3 nucleotides: TGCGCCAGCAGCCACGGGATTTCGTACGAGCAGTACTTC.

The chain employs TRBV29-1 and TRBJ1-2; TRBD1 might be the D (6 bases). Germline CDR1 reads SQVTM; CDR2 reads ANQGSEA. The CDR3 spans 12 residues. The V end lost 5 bases, the J end lost 4 bases, and 11 bases lay between the germline ends. The CDR3 protein is CSVTGTVYGYTF. CDR3 bases: TGCAGCGTTACAGGGACGGTCTATGGCTACACCTTC.

The V call is TRBV9, the J call TRBJ2-5, with D perhaps matching TRBD2 (6 bases). CDR1 and CDR2 (germline): SGDLS, YYNGEE. The CDR3 covers 14 residues. The V gene lost 3 bases and the J gene lost 1 base, with 10 bases spanning the gap. CDR3 residues: CASSETSFQETQYF. DNA for the CDR3: TGTGCCAGCAGCGAAACTAGCTTCCAAGAGACCCAGTACTTC.

The rearrangement links TRBV4-1 to TRBJ2-7; 7 bases map to TRBD1. With V trimmed by 0 bases and J by 5 bases, 7 bases remained unmatched. Germline loops: CDR1 MGHRA, CDR2 YSYEKL. The CDR3 covers 15 residues. CDR3 sequence (DNA): TGCGCCAGCAGCCAAGATCGAGGGGGCCTCGACGAGCAGTACTTC. This encodes CASSQDRGGLDEQYF.

This clone was found a few times. The identical CDR3 is also encoded by other nucleotide sequences in the sample. V usage is TRBV12-3 or TRBV12-4 and J usage is TRBJ1-1; D gene uncertain. The V gene lost 5 bases and the J gene lost 4 bases, with 8 bases spanning the gap. This CDR3 comprises 12 residues. As DNA, the CDR3 is TGTGCCAGCAGTCTACGGGGCACTGAAGCTTTCTTT. Residues: CASSLRGTEAFF.

With regard to this clone: Other DNA variants within this sample encode the same CDR3. The gene calls are TRBV5-1 and TRBJ1-3, with D possibly TRBD1 on 6 matching bases. Trimming stripped 4 bases from V and 0 bases from J, with 8 bases between. Germline V gene lookup returns CDR1 SGHRS and CDR2 YFSETQ. The CDR3 has 14 residues. The CDR3 DNA reads as TGCGCCAGCAGCCCACAGGGCTCTGGAAACACCATATATTTT. As protein: CASSPQGSGNTIYF.